Listed here are 17 T cell receptor beta chains from one sample, sequenced in a study of vaccination and CD4 T cells after COVID-19. Treatment here: 10-day PBMC culture with coronavirus spike peptide pools or control peptides (ViraFEST assay). What these receptors recognize is not known. Sequenced with the Oncomine TCR Beta short-read assay was DNA taken from cultured CD4+ T cells. TCRdb redid the calling of the PCR reads with MiXCR, one entry per CDR3 protein. The data contain roughly 20,000 distinct CDR3 sequences, 40% to 55% of them singletons. Sequencing was performed on CD4+ T cells from blood, cultured in vitro, taken after SARS-CoV-2 vaccination. These TCRs come from a human donor who had recovered from COVID-19.

The genes are TRBV7-9 and TRBJ2-1, with 9 bases that match TRBD2. CDR1 and CDR2 from the germline V gene are SEHNR and FQNEAQ (reference sequence). Trimming took 3 bases from V and 7 from J; bases not matched to a gene: 10. This CDR3 region has 16 residues. CDR3 residues: CASSFQRGAPGNEQFF. The CDR3 DNA sequence: TGTGCCAGCAGCTTCCAGCGGGGGGCTCCCGGTAATGAGCAGTTCTTC.

In regard to this clonotype: A much larger clone lies a single base off, so this may be a read error. The chain combines TRBV20-1 with TRBJ1-2; TRBD1 matches 10 bases. The CDR3 consists of 15 residues. The V gene's germline CDR1 is DFQATT and CDR2 SNEGSKA (reference sequence). J lost 6 bases, V lost 5 bases, and 12 bases had no gene match. The CDR3 DNA is TGCAGTGCTGGAACCCGGACAGGGGGTGGGAATGGCTACACCTTC. It specifies CSAGTRTGGGNGYTF.

The V gene is TRBV25-1, the J gene TRBJ1-1; D is undetermined. Per the germline V gene, CDR1 is MGHDK and CDR2 is SYGVNS. The CDR3 consists of 15 residues. Trimming took 5 bases from V and 2 from J, leaving 15 bases between them. CDR3 DNA: TGTGCCAGCAGTCCGCGATCATTACCAAACACTGAAGCTTTCTTT. This encodes CASSPRSLPNTEAFF.

The chain links TRBV7-2 to TRBJ2-7, with 9 positions matching TRBD2. This CDR3 spans 15 amino acids. The V and J ends lost 1 base and 6 bases, in that order; junction bases with no gene match: 7. CDR1 is SGHTA and CDR2 is FQGNSA in the germline V gene. The CDR3 protein is CASSLGGSGSGEQYF. DNA of the CDR3: TGTGCCAGCAGCTTAGGTGGTAGCGGGAGTGGCGAGCAGTACTTC.

This chain links TRBV9 with TRBJ1-5; 7 bases map to TRBD1. The CDR3 contains 13 residues. The V gene's germline CDR1 is SGDLS and CDR2 YYNGEE. V gave up 4 bases and J gave up 5 bases; unmatched junction bases: 3. As DNA, the CDR3 is TGTGCCAGCAGCCTCAGGGGGGATCAGCCCCAGCATTTT. It encodes CASSLRGDQPQHF.

This clonotype appeared once. The rearrangement links TRBV20-1 to TRBJ2-1, with TRBD2 matching over 8 bases. Germline V gene sequence: CDR1 DFQATT, CDR2 SNEGSKA (reference sequence). This CDR3 comprises 12 residues. Losses at the gene ends were 3 bases for V and 7 bases for J; bases not matched to a gene: 2. This CDR3 reads CSASGRVNEQFF. As DNA, the CDR3 is TGCAGTGCTAGCGGGAGGGTAAATGAGCAGTTCTTC.

This chain connects TRBV25-1 to TRBJ2-1, with 8 bases matching TRBD1. J was trimmed by 7 bases and V by 5 bases; bases with no gene match: 7. Germline V gene lookup returns CDR1 MGHDK and CDR2 SYGVNS. The CDR3 sequence is 14 residues long. Here the CDR3 DNA reads TGTGCCAGCAGTCCCTCCGACAGGGGTAATGAGCAGTTCTTC. Protein product: CASSPSDRGNEQFF.

The chain is built from TRBV6-1 and TRBJ1-6; no clear D. The germline gives CDR1 MNHNS, CDR2 SASEGT. The CDR3 extends over 12 amino acids. Trimming took 8 bases from V and 11 from J, leaving 13 bases between them. The CDR3 region is CASGSRTTPLHF. The CDR3 bases are TGTGCCAGCGGGTCTAGAACTACACCCCTCCACTTT.

V gene TRBV7-8 combines with J gene TRBJ2-2, with TRBD2 matching over 11 bases. Trimming at V came to 0 bases and at J to 5 bases, leaving 14 bases not matched to a gene. Germline-derived CDR1 and CDR2 are SGHVS and FQNEAQ. CDR3 length: 20 residues. CDR3 in amino acids: CASSLARSLAGGLPTGELFF. CDR3 bases: TGTGCCAGCAGCTTAGCGAGGAGTCTAGCGGGAGGATTACCTACCGGGGAGCTGTTTTTT.

The CDR3 region is CASSLARQGRETQYF. The CDR3 DNA is TGTGCCAGCAGTTTGGCCCGCCAAGGGAGAGAGACCCAGTACTTC. V and J are TRBV28 and TRBJ2-5; tentatively, D is TRBD2 (5 bases). Per the germline V gene, CDR1 is MDHEN and CDR2 is SYDVKM. This CDR3 comprises 15 residues. V lost 3 bases, J lost 4 bases, and 15 bases lay in between.

About this clonotype: Its ends do not fully match the called genes, so a read error is possible. The CDR3 spells CASAPQTEGYGYTF. CDR3 DNA: TGTGCCAGCGCACCCCAGACAGAAGGGTATGGCTACACCTTC. The chain carries TRBV18 and TRBJ1-2; a weak D match, TRBD1 (5 bases). The CDR3 loop spans 14 amino acids. CDR1 KGHSH and CDR2 LQKENI come from the germline V gene. The full variable domain, its missing parts supplied by reference TRBV18 and TRBJ1-2, is NAGVMQNPRHLVRRRGQEARLRCSPMKGHSHVYWYRQLPEEGLKFMVYLQKENIIDESGMPKERFSAEFPKEGPSILRIQQVVRGDSAAYFCASAPQTEGYGYTFGSGTRLTVV.

This chain joins TRBV7-2 and TRBJ1-6; the D gene is possibly TRBD1 (5 bases). Looked up from germline, CDR1 is SGHTA and CDR2 is FQGNSA. CDR3 length: 17 amino acids. The V end was cut by 2 bases, the J end by 9 bases, with 20 bases between. CDR3 in amino acids: CASSLLGGGPRSSPLHF. The CDR3 coding sequence is TGTGCCAGCAGCTTATTAGGTGGGGGACCGAGGAGTTCACCCCTCCACTTT.

This clonotype was counted a single time. J is TRBJ1-5 and V is TRBV7-3; D remains ambiguous. Trimming pared 5 bases from V and 0 bases from J, leaving 20 bases between. Germline loops: CDR1 SGHTA, CDR2 FQGTGA. The CDR3 is 18 residues long. The CDR3 is CASSPEQSREYSNQPQHF. DNA for the CDR3: TGTGCCAGCAGCCCCGAACAGAGCCGAGAGTATAGCAATCAGCCCCAGCATTTT.

This clonotype showed up just a few times. The chain couples TRBV7-8 to TRBJ1-6; D is unresolved. Germline CDR1 reads SGHVS; CDR2 reads FQNEAQ. Trimming stripped 0 bases from V and 7 bases from J, with 4 bases between. The CDR3 runs 13 residues. The CDR3 DNA follows: TGTGCCAGCAGCTTAGCCCCGAATTCACCCCTCCACTTT. It encodes CASSLAPNSPLHF.

This sequence joins TRBV10-3 and TRBJ2-1; 7 nucleotides agree with TRBD2. CDR1 is ENHRY, CDR2 SYGVKD, per germline. V dropped 3 bases and J dropped 0; count of bases not matched to a gene: 2. CDR3 size: 15 residues. This chain's CDR3 is CAISDGGSSYNEQFF. DNA of the CDR3: TGTGCCATCAGTGACGGCGGGAGCTCCTACAATGAGCAGTTCTTC.

This clonotype appeared a single time. The chain recombines TRBV7-9 with TRBJ1-1, with a possible D match to TRBD1 (5 bases). The CDR3 extends over 13 amino acids. Deletions cut 5 bases from V and 1 base from J, with 8 bases between. Germline V gives CDR1 SEHNR, CDR2 FQNEAQ (reference sequence). The CDR3 is CASSLGANTEAFF. The DNA of the CDR3 is TGTGCCAGCAGCCTAGGGGCGAACACTGAAGCTTTCTTT. Full variable domain (remainder filled in from reference TRBV7-9 and TRBJ1-1): DTGVSQNPRHKITKRGQNVTFRCDPISEHNRLYWYRQTLGQGPEFLTYFQNEAQLEKSRLLSDRFSAERPKGSFSTLEIQRTEQGDSAMYLCASSLGANTEAFFGQGTRLTVV.

The CDR3, as DNA: TGCGCCAGCAGCCGGGACAGGCTATACGAGCAGTACTTC. Translated: CASSRDRLYEQYF. This chain links TRBV10-2 with TRBJ2-7; 8 nucleotides line up with TRBD1. The ends lost 6 bases at V and 4 bases at J; junction bases unmatched: 5. This CDR3 spans 13 amino acids. Germline CDR1 WSHSY, CDR2 SAAADI.